This T cell receptor beta chain was recovered during a study of CD8 T cells in ankylosing spondylitis. Using quantitative 5'-RACE with molecular barcodes, the authors made TCR beta libraries. TCRdb redid the calling of the 5' RACE reads with MiXCR, one entry per CDR3 protein. The sample contains some 140,000 distinct CDR3 sequences, roughly 8.8% of which appear only once. Notes on the study in general: For ankylosing spondylitis blood, a TCR beta motif of roughly 8 highly homologous variants appeared characteristic. Reported data indicate significant enrichment of disease-linked clones within matched ankylosing spondylitis synovial fluid.

Losses at the gene ends were 4 bases for V and 4 bases for J; bases not matched to a gene: 9. Looked up from germline, CDR1 is WNHNN and CDR2 is SYGVQD (reference sequence). CDR3 length equals 17 residues. As to this clonotype: Its specificity is unknown.

The chain joins TRBV10-1 to TRBJ2-7; 14 nucleotides align to TRBD2. The source is a male donor with ankylosing spondylitis. Sequencing used synovial fluid, either unsorted or a sorted T cell fraction (not recorded which). CDR3 bases: TGCGCCAGCAGTGGCTGGACTAGCGGGAGGATAAGGTACGAGCAGTACTTC. This encodes CASSGWTSGRIRYEQYF.